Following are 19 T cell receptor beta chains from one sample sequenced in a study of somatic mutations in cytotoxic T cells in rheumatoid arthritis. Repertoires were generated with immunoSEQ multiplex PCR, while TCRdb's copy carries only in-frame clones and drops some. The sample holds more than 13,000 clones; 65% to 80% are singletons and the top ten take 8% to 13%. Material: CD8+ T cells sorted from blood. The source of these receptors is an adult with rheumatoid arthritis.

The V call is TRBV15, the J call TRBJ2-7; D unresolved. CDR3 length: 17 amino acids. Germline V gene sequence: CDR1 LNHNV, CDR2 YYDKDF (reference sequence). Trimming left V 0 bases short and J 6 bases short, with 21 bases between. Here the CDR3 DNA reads TGTGCCACCAGCAGAGATCCGGTCCTAGTTGGATCATCCGAGCAGTACTTC. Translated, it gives CATSRDPVLVGSSEQYF.

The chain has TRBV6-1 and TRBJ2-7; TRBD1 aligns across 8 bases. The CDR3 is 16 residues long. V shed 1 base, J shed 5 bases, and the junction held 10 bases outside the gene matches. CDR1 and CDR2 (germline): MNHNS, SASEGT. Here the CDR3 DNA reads TGTGCCAGCAGTGAAGATCTTTGGTCAGGGGGCGACGAGCAGTACTTC. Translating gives CASSEDLWSGGDEQYF.

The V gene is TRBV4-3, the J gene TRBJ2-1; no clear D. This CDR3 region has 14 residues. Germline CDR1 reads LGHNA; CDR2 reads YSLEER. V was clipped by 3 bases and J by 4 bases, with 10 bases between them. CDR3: CASSHLTKYNEQFF. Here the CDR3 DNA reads TGCGCCAGCAGCCATCTCACCAAGTACAATGAGCAGTTCTTC.

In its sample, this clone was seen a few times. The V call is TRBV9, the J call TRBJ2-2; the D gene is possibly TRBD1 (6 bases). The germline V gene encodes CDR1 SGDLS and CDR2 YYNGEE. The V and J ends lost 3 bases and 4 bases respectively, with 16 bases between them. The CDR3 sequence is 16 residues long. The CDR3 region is CASSESGTSPTGELFF. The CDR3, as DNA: TGTGCCAGCAGCGAGTCCGGGACATCCCCCACCGGGGAGCTGTTTTTT.

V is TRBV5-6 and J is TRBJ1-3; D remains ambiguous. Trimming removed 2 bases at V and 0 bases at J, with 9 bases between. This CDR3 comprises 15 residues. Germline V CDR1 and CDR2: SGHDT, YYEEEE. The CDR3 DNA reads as TGTGCCAGCAGCTTTCTTACCTTCTCTGGAAACACCATATATTTT. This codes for CASSFLTFSGNTIYF.

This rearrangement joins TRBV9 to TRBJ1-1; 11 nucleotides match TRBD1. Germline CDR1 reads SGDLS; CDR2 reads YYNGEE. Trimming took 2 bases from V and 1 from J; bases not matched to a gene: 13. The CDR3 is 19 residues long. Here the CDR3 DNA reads TGTGCCAGCAGCGTCAATCCTGGACAGGGGGCTCTTTGGAACACTGAAGCTTTCTTT. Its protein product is CASSVNPGQGALWNTEAFF.

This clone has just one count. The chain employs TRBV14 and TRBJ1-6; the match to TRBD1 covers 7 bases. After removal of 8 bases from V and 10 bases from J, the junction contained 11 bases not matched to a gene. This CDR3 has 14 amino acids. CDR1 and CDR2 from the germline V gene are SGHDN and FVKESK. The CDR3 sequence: CASSEGASGSPLHF. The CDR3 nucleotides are TGTGCCAGCTCGGAGGGGGCCTCGGGATCACCCCTCCACTTT.

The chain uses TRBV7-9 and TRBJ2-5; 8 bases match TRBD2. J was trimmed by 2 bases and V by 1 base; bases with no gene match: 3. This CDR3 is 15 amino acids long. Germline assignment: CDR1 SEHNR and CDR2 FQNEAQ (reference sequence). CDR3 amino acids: CASSLVGGGQETQYF. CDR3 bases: TGTGCCAGCAGCTTAGTAGGCGGGGGGCAAGAGACCCAGTACTTC.

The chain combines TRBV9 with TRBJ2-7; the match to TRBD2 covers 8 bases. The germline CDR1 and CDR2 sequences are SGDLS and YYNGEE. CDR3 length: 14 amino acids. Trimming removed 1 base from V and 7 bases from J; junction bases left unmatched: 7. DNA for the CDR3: TGTGCCAGCAGCGTATCCGGGGGGGGGAGTGAGCAGTACTTC. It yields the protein CASSVSGGGSEQYF.

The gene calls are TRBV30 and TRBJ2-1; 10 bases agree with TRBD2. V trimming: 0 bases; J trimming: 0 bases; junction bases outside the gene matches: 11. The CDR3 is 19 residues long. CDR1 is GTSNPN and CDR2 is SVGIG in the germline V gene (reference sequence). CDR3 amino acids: CAWSVRSGGALSSYNEQFF. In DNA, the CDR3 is TGTGCCTGGAGTGTAAGAAGCGGGGGGGCCCTTAGCTCCTACAATGAGCAGTTCTTC.

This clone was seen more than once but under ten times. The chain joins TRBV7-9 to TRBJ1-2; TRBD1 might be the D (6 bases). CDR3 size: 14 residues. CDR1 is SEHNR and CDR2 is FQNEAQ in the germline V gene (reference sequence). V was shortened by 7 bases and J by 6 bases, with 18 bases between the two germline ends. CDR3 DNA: TGTGCCAGCATGGGGACCAGGGGAGTGAATGGCTACACCTTC. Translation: CASMGTRGVNGYTF.

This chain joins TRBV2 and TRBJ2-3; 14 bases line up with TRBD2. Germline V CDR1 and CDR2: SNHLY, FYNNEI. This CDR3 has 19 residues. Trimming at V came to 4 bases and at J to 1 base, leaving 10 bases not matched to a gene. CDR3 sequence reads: CASSGTGTSGGFRTDTQYF. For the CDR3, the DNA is TGTGCCAGCAGTGGAACCGGGACTAGCGGGGGTTTTCGCACAGATACGCAGTATTTT.

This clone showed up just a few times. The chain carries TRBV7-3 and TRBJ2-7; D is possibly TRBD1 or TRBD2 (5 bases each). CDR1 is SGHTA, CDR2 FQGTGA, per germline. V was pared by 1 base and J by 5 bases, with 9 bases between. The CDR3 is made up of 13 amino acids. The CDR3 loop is CASSLILGDEQYF. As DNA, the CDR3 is TGTGCCAGCAGCTTAATCTTGGGGGACGAGCAGTACTTC.

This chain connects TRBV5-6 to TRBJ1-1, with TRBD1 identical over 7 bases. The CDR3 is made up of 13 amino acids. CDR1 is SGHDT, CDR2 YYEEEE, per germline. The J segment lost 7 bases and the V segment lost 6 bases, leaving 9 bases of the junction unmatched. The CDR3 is CASTSGTELEAFF. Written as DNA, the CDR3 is TGTGCCAGCACCTCCGGGACAGAGCTTGAAGCTTTCTTT.

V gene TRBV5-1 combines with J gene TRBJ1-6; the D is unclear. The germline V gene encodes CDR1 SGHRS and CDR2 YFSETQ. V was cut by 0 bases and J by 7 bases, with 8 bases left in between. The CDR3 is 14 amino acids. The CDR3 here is CASSLAPSNSPLHF. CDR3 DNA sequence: TGCGCCAGCAGCTTGGCCCCTTCCAATTCACCCCTCCACTTT.

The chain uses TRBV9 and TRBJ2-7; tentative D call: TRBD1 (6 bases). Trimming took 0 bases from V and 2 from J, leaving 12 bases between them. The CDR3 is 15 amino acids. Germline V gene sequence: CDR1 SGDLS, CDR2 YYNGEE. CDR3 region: CASSVGGGAAYEQYF. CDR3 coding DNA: TGTGCCAGCAGCGTAGGTGGGGGCGCAGCCTACGAGCAGTACTTC.

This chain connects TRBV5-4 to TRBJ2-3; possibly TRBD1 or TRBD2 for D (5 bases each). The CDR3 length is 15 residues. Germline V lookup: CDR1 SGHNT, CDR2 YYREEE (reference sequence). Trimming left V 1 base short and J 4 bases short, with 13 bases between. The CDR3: CASSLQGEFPDTQYF. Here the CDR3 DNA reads TGTGCCAGCAGCTTGCAGGGAGAGTTTCCAGATACGCAGTATTTT.

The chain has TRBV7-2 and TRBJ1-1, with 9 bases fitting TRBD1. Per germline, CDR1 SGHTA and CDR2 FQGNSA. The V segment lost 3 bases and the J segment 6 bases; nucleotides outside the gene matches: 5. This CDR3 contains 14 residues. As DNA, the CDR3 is TGTGCCAGCAGCTTCACAGGGGGCGTAGCTGAAGCTTTCTTT. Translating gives CASSFTGGVAEAFF.

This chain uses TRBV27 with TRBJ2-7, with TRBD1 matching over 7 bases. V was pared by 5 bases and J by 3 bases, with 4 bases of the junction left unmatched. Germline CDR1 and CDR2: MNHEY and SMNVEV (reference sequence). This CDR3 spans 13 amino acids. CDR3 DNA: TGTGCCAGCAGTCCTTGGGACAGCTACGAGCAGTACTTC. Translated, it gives CASSPWDSYEQYF.